This TCR beta chain came from a study of T cell responses to AZD1222 COVID-19 vaccine. Background on the study: Second-dose schedules of about 4 or about 12 weeks were combined. The study, taken as a whole, reports: Donors skewed white British and female; clonal diversity was possibly underestimated. When two AZD1222 doses had been given, Spike-specific TCR breadth and depth rose. No day 14 peak samples; only post-peak repertoires were characterized.

Details on this clone: What it recognizes is unknown.

With 5 bases clipped from V and 7 bases from J, the junction kept 24 bases outside the gene matches. This CDR3 contains 20 residues. CDR1 is MNHEY, CDR2 SVGEGT, per germline. Method: immunoSEQ multiplex PCR; TCRdb's copy keeps in-frame clones and lacks some. The sample holds approximately 130,000 clones, 93% seen once. The source is an adult in good health. The gene calls are TRBV6-2 or TRBV6-3 and TRBJ1-5; TRBD1 agrees at 9 bases. The sequencing here drew on peripheral blood, taken on day 0 of AZD1222 vaccination. The CDR3 DNA follows: TGTGCCAGCAGTCCCCTCACAGGGGGCGCGAGTCGGTTGTCAGGGCAGCCCCAGCATTTT. Residues: CASSPLTGGASRLSGQPQHF.